This TCR beta chain was sequenced for a study of T cells in Graves' hyperthyroidism and ophthalmopathy. Study findings and constraints: Patients with ophthalmopathy were separated from those with stable hyperthyroidism by a 13 V-J model.

Amplification yielded TCR beta CDR3 regions, with RNA transcripts as the source. RT-PCR in the first round (using the HTBI primer set) targeted the TCR CDR3. TCRdb independently ran MiXCR on the multiplex PCR reads; one entry per CDR3 protein. This sample has approximately 530,000 distinct CDR3 sequences, with over 15% found just once. CDR1 is SEHNR, CDR2 FQNEAQ, per germline (reference sequence). J gave up 1 base and V 7 bases, and 5 bases lay outside the gene matches. The CDR3 consists of 15 residues. This clonotype was picked up many times. Its target is not known. Graves' hyperthyroidism is called stable when ophthalmopathy does not progress within 18 months. Aged 18 to 65, the patients had hyperthyroidism that was newly diagnosed and had lasted under 2 months. Each diagnosis drew on symptoms, thyroxine, TRAb, thyroid ultrasound and orbital computed tomography findings.

The source of this sequence is a woman younger than 30 with Graves' hyperthyroidism. The chain joins TRBV7-9 to TRBJ2-3, with 10 bases aligning to TRBD2. Sequenced material: blood. The CDR3 region has the DNA TGTGCCAGCAAATCAGCGGGGGGGGGCACAGATACGCAGTATTTT. Its protein product is CASKSAGGGTDTQYF.